The subject of this entry is one TCR beta chain. What it binds is not known. Every donor had blood drawn once into heparin, roughly 0.11 L on average. These data belong to a study of beta chain features in type 1 diabetes. Study-level results: When cDNA is sequenced, cells with high TCR expression could be over-represented. The naive, central memory and Treg TCRB repertoires looked more alike in patients than they did in healthy donors.

Reverse transcribing all isolated RNA meant expressed TCRB transcripts were sequenced. Each sample of naive, central memory or regulatory T cells had, on average, about 3.57 million reads. Here immunoSEQ multiplex PCR was the method, and the copy in TCRdb shows in-frame clones only, minus some. The sample gives about 140,000 clones, 6.9% of which show up once; about 1.4% is in the top ten. This clonotype originated in a woman under 40 in good health. Specimen: central memory CD4+ T cells from blood.

CDR3 protein: CSVEGLAGDIRPDEQFF. The CDR3 DNA follows: TGCAGCGTTGAAGGACTAGCGGGAGATATCCGACCGGATGAGCAGTTCTTC. The chain recombines TRBV29-1 with TRBJ2-1; the match to TRBD2 covers 12 bases. The trim removed 1 base at V and 8 bases at J, leaving 12 bases unmatched. CDR1 and CDR2 (germline): SQVTM, ANQGSEA. The CDR3 is 17 amino acids.